This paragraph covers one T cell receptor beta chain sequence. Repertoires were generated with immunoSEQ multiplex PCR, while TCRdb's copy carries only in-frame clones and drops some. This repertoire shows 120,000 or so clones, roughly 90% found once; its top ten account for roughly 7.6%. The CDR3 is 13 residues long. V was trimmed by 7 bases and J by 8 bases, leaving 17 bases between them. Germline-derived CDR1 and CDR2 are LGHDT and YNNKEL (reference sequence). This sample was taken from a study of blood T cell repertoires in COVID-19. This chain joins TRBV3-1 (or the pseudogene TRBV3-2) and TRBJ1-2; D is possibly TRBD1 (5 bases). The source is a man in his fifties or sixties with acute or convalescent COVID-19. The material sequenced was peripheral blood. DNA for the CDR3: TGTGCCAGCAACCCCGGGGGGGGTGTGGGCTACACCTTC. Amino acids: CASNPGGGVGYTF.